This T cell receptor beta chain was observed in a study of blood T cells in healthy people across ages. Primed by a sample-barcoded 5' primer and a J-beta primer mix, a second PCR proceeded for 7 to 11 cycles. TCRdb analysed the 5' RACE reads with MiXCR anew, one entry per CDR3 protein. The sample has 1.5 million to 2 million distinct CDR3 sequences, about 28% seen once. The CDR3 runs 14 residues. Trimming pared 3 bases from V and 4 bases from J, leaving 11 bases between. Germline V lookup: CDR1 SGDLS, CDR2 YYNGEE. This clonotype occurred a few times. Isolated PBMCs totaled at least 6.5 million in each sample. The authors extracted at least 5.5 micrograms of total RNA per sample.

This chain connects TRBV9 to TRBJ2-1; no reliable D call. The source material was blood. The TCR originated in a young woman in good health. The CDR3, as DNA: TGTGCCAGCAGCGCGAATCAGGTTTACAATGAGCAGTTCTTC. This translates into CASSANQVYNEQFF.